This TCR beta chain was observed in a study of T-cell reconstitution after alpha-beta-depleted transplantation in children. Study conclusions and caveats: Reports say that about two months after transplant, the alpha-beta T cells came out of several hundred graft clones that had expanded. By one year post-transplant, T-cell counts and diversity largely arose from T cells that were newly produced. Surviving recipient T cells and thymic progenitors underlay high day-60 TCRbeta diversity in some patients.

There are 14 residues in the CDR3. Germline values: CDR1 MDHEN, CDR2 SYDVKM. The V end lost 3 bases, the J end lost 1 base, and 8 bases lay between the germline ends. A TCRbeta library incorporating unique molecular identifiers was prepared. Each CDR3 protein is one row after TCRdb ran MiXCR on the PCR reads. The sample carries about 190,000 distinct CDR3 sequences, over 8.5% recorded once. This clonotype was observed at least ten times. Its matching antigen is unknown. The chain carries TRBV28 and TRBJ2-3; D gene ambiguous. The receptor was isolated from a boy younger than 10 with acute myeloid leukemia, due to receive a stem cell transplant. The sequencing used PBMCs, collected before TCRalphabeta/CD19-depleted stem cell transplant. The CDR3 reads CASSFNEGTDTQYF. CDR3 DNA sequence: TGTGCCAGCAGTTTTAATGAGGGCACAGATACGCAGTATTTT.